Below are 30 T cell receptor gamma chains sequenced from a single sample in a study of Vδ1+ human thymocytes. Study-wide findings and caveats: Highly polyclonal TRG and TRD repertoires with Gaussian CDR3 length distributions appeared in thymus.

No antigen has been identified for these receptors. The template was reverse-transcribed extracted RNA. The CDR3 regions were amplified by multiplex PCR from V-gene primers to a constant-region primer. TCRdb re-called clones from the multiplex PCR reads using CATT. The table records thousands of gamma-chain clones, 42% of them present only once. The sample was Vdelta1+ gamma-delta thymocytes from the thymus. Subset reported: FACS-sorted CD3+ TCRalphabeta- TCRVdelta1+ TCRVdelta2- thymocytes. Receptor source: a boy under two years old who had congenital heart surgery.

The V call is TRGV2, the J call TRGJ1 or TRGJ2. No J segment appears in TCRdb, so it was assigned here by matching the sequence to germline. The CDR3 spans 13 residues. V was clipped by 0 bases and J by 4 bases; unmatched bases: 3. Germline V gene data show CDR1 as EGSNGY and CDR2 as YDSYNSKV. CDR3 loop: CATWDGPYYKKLF. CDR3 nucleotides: TGTGCCACCTGGGACGGGCCCTATTATAAGAAACTCTTT.

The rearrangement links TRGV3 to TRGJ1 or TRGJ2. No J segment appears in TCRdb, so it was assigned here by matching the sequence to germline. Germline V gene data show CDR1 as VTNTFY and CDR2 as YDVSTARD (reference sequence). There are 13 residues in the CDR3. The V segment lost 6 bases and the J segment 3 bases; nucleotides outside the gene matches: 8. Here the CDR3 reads CATWTPGYYKKLF. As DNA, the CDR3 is TGTGCCACCTGGACCCCGGGTTATTATAAGAAACTCTTT.

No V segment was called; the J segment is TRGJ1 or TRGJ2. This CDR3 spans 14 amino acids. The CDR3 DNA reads TGTGCCACCTGGGACAGGCGAGGATATTATAAGAAACTCTTT. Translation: CATWDRRGYYKKLF.

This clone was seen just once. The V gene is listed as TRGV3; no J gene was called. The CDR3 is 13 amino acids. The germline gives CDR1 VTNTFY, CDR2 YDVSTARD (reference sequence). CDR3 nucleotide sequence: TGTGCCACCTGGGACAGGGCCAGTATCGGGAAGCTCTTT. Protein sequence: CATWDRASIGKLF.

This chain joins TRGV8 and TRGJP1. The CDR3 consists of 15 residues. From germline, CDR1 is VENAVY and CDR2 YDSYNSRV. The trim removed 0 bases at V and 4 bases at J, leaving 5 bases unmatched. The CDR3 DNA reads TGTGCCACCTGGGATAGGAACGGCACTGGTTGGTTCAAGATATTT. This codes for CATWDRNGTGWFKIF.

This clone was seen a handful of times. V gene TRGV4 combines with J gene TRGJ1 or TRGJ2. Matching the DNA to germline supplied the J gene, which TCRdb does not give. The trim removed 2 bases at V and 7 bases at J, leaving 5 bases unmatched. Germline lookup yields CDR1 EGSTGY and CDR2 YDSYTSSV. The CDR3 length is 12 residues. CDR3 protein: CATWDVRYKKLF. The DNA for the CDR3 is TGTGCCACCTGGGATGTGCGGTATAAGAAACTCTTT.

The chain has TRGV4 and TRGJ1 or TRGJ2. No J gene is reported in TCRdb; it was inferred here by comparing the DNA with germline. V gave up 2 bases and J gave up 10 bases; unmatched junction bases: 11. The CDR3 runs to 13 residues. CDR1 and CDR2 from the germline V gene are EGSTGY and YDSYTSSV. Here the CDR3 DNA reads TGTGCCACCTGGGATGTCCGGAATTTGAAGAAACTCTTT. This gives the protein CATWDVRNLKKLF.

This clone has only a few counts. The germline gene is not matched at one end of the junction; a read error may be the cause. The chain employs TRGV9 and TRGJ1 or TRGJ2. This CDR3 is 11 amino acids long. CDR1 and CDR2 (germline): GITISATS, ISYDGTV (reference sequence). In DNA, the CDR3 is TGTGCCTGGTGGTACAGGGCGGAGAAACTCTTT. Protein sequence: CAWWYRAEKLF.

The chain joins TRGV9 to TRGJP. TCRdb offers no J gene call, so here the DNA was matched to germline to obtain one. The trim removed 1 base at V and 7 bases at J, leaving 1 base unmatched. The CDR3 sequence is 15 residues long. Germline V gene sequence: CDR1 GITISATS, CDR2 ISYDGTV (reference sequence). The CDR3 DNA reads TGTGCCTTGTGGGAGGTTGAGTTGGGCAAAAAAATCAAGGTATTT. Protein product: CALWEVELGKKIKVF.

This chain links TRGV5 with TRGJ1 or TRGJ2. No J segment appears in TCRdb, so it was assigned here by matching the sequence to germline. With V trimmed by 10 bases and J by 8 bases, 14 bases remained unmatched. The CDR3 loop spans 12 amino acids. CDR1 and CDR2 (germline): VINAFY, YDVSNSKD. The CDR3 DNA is TGTGCCACAGGGGAGAGGCAGGATAAGAAACTCTTT. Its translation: CATGERQDKKLF.

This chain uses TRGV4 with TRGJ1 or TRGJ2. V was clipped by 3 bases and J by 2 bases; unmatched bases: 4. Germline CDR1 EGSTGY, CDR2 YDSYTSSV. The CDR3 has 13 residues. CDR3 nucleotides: TGTGCCACCTGGGATTGGGATTATTATAAGAAACTCTTT. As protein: CATWDWDYYKKLF.

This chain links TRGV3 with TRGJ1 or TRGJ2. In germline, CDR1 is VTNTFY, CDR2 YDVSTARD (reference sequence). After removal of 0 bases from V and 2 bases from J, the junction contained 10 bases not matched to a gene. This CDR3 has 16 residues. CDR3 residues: CATWDRLGPYYYKKLF. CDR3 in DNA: TGTGCCACCTGGGACAGGCTAGGACCATATTATTATAAGAAACTCTTT.

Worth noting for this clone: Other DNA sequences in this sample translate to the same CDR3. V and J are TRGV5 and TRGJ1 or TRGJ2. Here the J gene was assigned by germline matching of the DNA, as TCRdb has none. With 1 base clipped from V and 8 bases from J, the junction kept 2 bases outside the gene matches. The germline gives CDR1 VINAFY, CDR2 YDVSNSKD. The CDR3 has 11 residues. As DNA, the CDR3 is TGTGCCACCTGGGACAGAGATAAGAAACTCTTT. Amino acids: CATWDRDKKLF.

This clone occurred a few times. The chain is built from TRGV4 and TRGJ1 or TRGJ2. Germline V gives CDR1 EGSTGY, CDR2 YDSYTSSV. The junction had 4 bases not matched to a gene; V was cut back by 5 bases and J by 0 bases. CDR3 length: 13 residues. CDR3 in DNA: TGTGCCACCTGGGGCGTGAATTATTATAAGAAACTCTTT. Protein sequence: CATWGVNYYKKLF.

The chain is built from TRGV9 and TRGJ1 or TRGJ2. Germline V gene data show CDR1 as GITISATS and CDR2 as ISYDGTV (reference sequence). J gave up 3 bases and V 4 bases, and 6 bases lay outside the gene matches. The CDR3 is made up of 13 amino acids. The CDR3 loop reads CALWDLRYYKKLF. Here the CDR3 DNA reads TGTGCCTTGTGGGACCTCCGTTATTATAAGAAACTCTTT.

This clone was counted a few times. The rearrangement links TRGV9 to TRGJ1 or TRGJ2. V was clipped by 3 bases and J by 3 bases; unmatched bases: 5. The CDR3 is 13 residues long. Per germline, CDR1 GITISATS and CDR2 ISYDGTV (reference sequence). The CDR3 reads CALWETRYYKKLF. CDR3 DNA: TGTGCCTTGTGGGAGACCCGTTATTATAAGAAACTCTTT.

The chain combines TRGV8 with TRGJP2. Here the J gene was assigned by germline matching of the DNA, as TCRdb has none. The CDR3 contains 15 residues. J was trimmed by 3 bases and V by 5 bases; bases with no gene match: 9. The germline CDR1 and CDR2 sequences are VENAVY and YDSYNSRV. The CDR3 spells CATWVPAGSDWIKTF. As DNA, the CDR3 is TGTGCCACCTGGGTCCCGGCCGGTAGTGATTGGATCAAGACGTTT.

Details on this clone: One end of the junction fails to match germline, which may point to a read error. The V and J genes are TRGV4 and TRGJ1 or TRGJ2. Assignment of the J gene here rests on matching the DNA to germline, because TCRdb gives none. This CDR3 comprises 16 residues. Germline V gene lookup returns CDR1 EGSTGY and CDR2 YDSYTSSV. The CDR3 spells CATWDVNTFVYYRKLF. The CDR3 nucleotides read TGTGCCACCTGGGATGTTAATACGTTCGTTTATTATAGGAAACTCTTT.

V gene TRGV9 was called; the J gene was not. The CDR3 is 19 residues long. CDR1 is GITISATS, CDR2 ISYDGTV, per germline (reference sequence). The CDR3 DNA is TGTGCCTTGTGGGAGGTGCAGAAGGGGCACCCAGGGACTTATTATAAGAAACTCTTC. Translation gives CALWEVQKGHPGTYYKKLF.

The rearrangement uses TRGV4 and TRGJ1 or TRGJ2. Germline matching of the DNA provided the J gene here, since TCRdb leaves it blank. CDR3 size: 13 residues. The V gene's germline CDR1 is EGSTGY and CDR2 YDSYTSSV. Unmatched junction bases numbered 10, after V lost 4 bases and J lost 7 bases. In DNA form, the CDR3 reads TGTGCCACCTGGGAAGTAGTGAGGTATAAGAAACTCTTT. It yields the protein CATWEVVRYKKLF.

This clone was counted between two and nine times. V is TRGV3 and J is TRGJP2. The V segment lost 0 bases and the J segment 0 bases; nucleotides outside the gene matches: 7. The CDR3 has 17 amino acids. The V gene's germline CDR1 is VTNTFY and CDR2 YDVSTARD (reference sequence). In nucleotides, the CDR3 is TGTGCCACCTGGGACAGGCCTTTTGATAGTAGTGATTGGATCAAGACGTTT. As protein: CATWDRPFDSSDWIKTF.

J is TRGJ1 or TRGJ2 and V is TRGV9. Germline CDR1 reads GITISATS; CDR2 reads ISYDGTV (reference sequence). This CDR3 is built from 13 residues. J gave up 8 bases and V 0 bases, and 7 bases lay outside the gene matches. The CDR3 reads CALWEVLRHKKLF. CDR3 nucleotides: TGTGCCTTGTGGGAGGTGTTAAGGCATAAGAAACTCTTT.

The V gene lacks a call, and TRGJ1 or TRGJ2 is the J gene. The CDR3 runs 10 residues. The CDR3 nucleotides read TGTGCCACCTGGGACGGGCTGGGACTCTTT. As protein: CATWDGLGLF.

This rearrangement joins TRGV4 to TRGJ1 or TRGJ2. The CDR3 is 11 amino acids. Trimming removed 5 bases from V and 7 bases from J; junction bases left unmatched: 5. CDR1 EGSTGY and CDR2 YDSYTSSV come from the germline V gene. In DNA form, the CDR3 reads TGTGCCACCTGGGCCGTGTATAAGAAACTCTTT. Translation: CATWAVYKKLF.

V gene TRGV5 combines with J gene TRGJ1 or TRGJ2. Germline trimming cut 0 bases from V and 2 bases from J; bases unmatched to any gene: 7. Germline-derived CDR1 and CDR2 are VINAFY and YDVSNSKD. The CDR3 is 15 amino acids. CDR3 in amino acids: CATWDRPRHYYKKLF. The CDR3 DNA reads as TGTGCCACCTGGGACAGGCCGAGGCATTATTATAAGAAACTCTTT.

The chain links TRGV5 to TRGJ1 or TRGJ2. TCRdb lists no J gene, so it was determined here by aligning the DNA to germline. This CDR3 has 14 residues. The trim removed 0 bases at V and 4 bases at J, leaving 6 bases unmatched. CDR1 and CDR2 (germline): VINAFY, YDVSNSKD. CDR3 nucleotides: TGTGCCACCTGGGACAGGTCGTCATATTATAAGAAACTCTTT. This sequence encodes CATWDRSSYYKKLF.

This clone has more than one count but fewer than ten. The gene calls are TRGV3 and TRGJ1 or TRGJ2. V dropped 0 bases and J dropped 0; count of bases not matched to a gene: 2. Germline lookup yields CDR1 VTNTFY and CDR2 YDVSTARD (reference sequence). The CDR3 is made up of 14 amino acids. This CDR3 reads CATWDRGNYYKKLF. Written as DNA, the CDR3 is TGTGCCACCTGGGACAGGGGGAATTATTATAAGAAACTCTTT.

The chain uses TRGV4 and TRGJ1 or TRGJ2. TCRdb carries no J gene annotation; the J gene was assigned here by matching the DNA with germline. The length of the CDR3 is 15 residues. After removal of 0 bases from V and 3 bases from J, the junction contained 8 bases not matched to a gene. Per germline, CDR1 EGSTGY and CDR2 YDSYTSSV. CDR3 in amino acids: CATWDGFPLYYKKLF. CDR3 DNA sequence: TGTGCCACCTGGGATGGGTTCCCCCTTTATTATAAGAAACTCTTT.

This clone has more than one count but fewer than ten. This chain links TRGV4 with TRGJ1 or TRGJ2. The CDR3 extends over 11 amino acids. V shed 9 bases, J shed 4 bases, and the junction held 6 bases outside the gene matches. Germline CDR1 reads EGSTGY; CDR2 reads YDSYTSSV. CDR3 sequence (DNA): TGTGCCACCGGGTGGTATTATAAGAAACTCTTT. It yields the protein CATGWYYKKLF.

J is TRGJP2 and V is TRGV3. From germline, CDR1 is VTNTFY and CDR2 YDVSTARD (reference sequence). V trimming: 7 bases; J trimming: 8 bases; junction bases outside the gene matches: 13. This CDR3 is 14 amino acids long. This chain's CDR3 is CATCDRLTDWIKTF. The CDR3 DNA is TGTGCCACCTGTGACCGCTTGACGGATTGGATCAAGACGTTT.